These 6 T cell receptor beta chains originate from one sample sequenced in a study of shared clonotypes between healthy human individuals. Only CD45RO-negative cells positively selected for CCR7 counted as naive CD8 cells, so terminally differentiated effector memory CD45RA+ cells were excluded. TCRdb's copy holds only in-frame clones and misses some; the assay was immunoSEQ multiplex PCR. Among around 610,000 clones, approximately 96% were seen once, and the ten largest hold 0.11%. Sequenced sample: naive CD8+ T cells sorted from blood. These receptors originate from a woman between 25 and 40 years old in good health.

The chain is built from TRBV6-1 and TRBJ1-1, with 7 bases aligning to TRBD1. V lost 4 bases to trimming and J lost 0 bases; unmatched junction nucleotides: 8. The CDR3 length is 16 residues. CDR1 is MNHNS, CDR2 SASEGT, per germline. This CDR3 is CASSVDRVSMNTEAFF. In nucleotides, the CDR3 is TGTGCCAGCAGTGTAGACAGGGTTTCGATGAACACTGAAGCTTTCTTT.

V gene TRBV7-9 combines with J gene TRBJ2-2; D may match TRBD1 or TRBD2 (5 bases each). Germline V gives CDR1 SEHNR, CDR2 FQNEAQ (reference sequence). This CDR3 has 16 residues. The V and J ends lost 2 bases and 0 bases respectively, with 10 bases between them. The CDR3 bases are TGTGCCAGCAGCTTATCCGGGACCACGAACACCGGGGAGCTGTTTTTT. Its translation: CASSLSGTTNTGELFF.

This clone has a single count. This sequence joins TRBV5-8 and TRBJ2-1; no firm D call. Germline V gene data show CDR1 as SGHTS and CDR2 as YDEGEE. CDR3 length equals 12 residues. Trimming took off 2 bases at V and 8 bases at J, with 8 bases between the two ends. As DNA, the CDR3 is TGTGCCAGCAGCTTCAGAATCCATGAGCAGTTCTTC. As protein: CASSFRIHEQFF.

This clone came up once. The genes are TRBV29-1 and TRBJ2-1; 12 nucleotides align to TRBD2. V shed 4 bases, J shed 8 bases, and the junction held 9 bases outside the gene matches. This CDR3 has 15 residues. The V gene's germline CDR1 is SQVTM and CDR2 ANQGSEA. CDR3 in amino acids: CSVAFLAGGPDEQFF. For the CDR3, the DNA is TGCAGCGTTGCCTTCCTAGCGGGAGGGCCCGATGAGCAGTTCTTC.

The chain has TRBV30 and TRBJ2-1; D assignment may be TRBD1 or TRBD2 (6 bases each). The CDR3 spans 15 residues. The germline V and J ends were trimmed by 2 bases and 4 bases, with 15 bases remaining between them. Germline-derived CDR1 and CDR2 are GTSNPN and SVGIG (reference sequence). For the CDR3, the DNA is TGTGCCTGGAGTATATTAGGGGGGCATTACAATGAGCAGTTCTTC. Its protein is CAWSILGGHYNEQFF.

The J gene is TRBJ1-5, the V gene TRBV27; D gene ambiguous. In germline, CDR1 is MNHEY, CDR2 SMNVEV (reference sequence). The V end was cut by 2 bases, the J end by 0 bases, with 11 bases between. This CDR3 has 16 amino acids. The CDR3 bases are TGTGCCAGCAGTTTAAAGTCAGCTTATAGCAATCAGCCCCAGCATTTT. Amino acids: CASSLKSAYSNQPQHF.